A single sample gave rise to the 17 T cell receptor beta chains below, sequenced in a study of shared clonotypes between healthy human individuals. Produced via immunoSEQ multiplex PCR; TCRdb's table is partial and in-frame only. The repertoire includes over 1.4 million clones, roughly 97% of them detected once, and about 1% sits in the top ten. The sample was naive CD4+ T cells sorted from blood. Subset denoted: CD45RA+ positively selected. The receptor set was obtained from a man aged 30 to 39 in good health.

V and J are TRBV28 and TRBJ1-4; D gene unclear. Trimming took off 5 bases at V and 4 bases at J, with 14 bases between the two ends. The V gene's germline CDR1 is MDHEN and CDR2 SYDVKM. The CDR3 sequence is 15 residues long. The CDR3 DNA follows: TGTGCCAGCAGTCCCGGAACCCACAATAATGAAAAACTGTTTTTT. Its protein is CASSPGTHNNEKLFF.

The chain is built from TRBV7-9 and TRBJ2-3; D may match TRBD1 or TRBD2 (5 bases each). Germline CDR1 SEHNR, CDR2 FQNEAQ (reference sequence). The CDR3 is 13 amino acids. Trimming took off 6 bases at V and 4 bases at J, with 11 bases between the two ends. The DNA for the CDR3 is TGTGCCAGCAGAATAGTGGGGGCAGATACGCAGTATTTT. This translates into CASRIVGADTQYF. Together with reference TRBV7-9 and TRBJ2-3, the CDR3 gives the full variable domain: DTGVSQNPRHKITKRGQNVTFRCDPISEHNRLYWYRQTLGQGPEFLTYFQNEAQLEKSRLLSDRFSAERPKGSFSTLEIQRTEQGDSAMYLCASRIVGADTQYFGPGTRLTVL.

The chain carries TRBV19 and TRBJ1-5; a weak D match, TRBD1 (6 bases). Per the germline V gene, CDR1 is LNHDA and CDR2 is SQIVND (reference sequence). Trimming stripped 8 bases from V and 5 bases from J, with 19 bases between. The CDR3 spans 15 residues. CDR3 loop: CASSVTGGSDQPQHF. The CDR3 DNA reads as TGTGCCAGTTCTGTGACAGGTGGAAGTGATCAGCCCCAGCATTTT.

This clone appeared a single time. The rearrangement joins TRBV28 to TRBJ2-1; the D is unclear. The CDR3 consists of 12 residues. Germline V gene sequence: CDR1 MDHEN, CDR2 SYDVKM. V was shortened by 6 bases and J by 10 bases, with 13 bases between the two germline ends. The CDR3 loop reads CASRDLVGEQFF. CDR3 DNA: TGTGCCAGCAGAGATCTAGTCGGCGAGCAGTTCTTC.

The rearrangement joins TRBV4-3 to TRBJ2-2, with 9 bases aligning to TRBD2. V trimming: 0 bases; J trimming: 1 base; junction bases outside the gene matches: 3. The CDR3 length is 17 residues. Germline CDR1 and CDR2: LGHNA and YSLEER. CDR3 in amino acids: CASSQEMTSGNTGELFF. Written as DNA, the CDR3 is TGCGCCAGCAGCCAAGAAATGACTAGCGGGAACACCGGGGAGCTGTTTTTT.

This clone was detected once. This chain joins TRBV30 and TRBJ1-1; D not resolved. Germline V gives CDR1 GTSNPN, CDR2 SVGIG (reference sequence). Trimming left V 4 bases short and J 3 bases short, with 15 bases between. The CDR3 is made up of 14 amino acids. The CDR3 region is CAWTREGLDTEAFF. The CDR3 DNA follows: TGTGCCTGGACAAGAGAAGGGTTGGACACTGAAGCTTTCTTT.

The V gene is TRBV21-1, the J gene TRBJ1-4. TRBV21-1 is a known pseudogene. The CDR3 contains 17 residues. CDR3 region: CASSKHGAPEQIEKLFF. The CDR3 DNA reads as TGTGCCAGCAGCAAACACGGGGCCCCGGAACAGATTGAAAAACTGTTTTTT.

The V and J genes are TRBV30 and TRBJ1-1, with D perhaps TRBD1 (5 bases). The V end was cut by 2 bases, the J end by 4 bases, with 14 bases between. This CDR3 has 14 residues. CDR1 is GTSNPN and CDR2 is SVGIG in the germline V gene (reference sequence). The CDR3 region is CAWSTPGRPTEAFF. DNA for the CDR3: TGTGCCTGGAGTACTCCGGGGCGGCCCACTGAAGCTTTCTTT.

The chain recombines TRBV6-6 with TRBJ2-2; the D is unclear. CDR1 MNHNY and CDR2 SVGAGI come from the germline V gene (reference sequence). The CDR3 consists of 15 residues. V lost 5 bases to trimming and J lost 3 bases, with 13 bases between them. The CDR3 region is CASSPTRADTGELFF. In DNA, the CDR3 is TGTGCCAGCAGTCCCACCCGGGCGGACACCGGGGAGCTGTTTTTT.

V usage is TRBV7-2 and J usage is TRBJ1-2; D perhaps matches TRBD1 (5 bases). Trimming cost V 2 bases and J 2 bases, with 12 bases left between them. The CDR3 runs to 15 residues. Germline CDR1 is SGHTA and CDR2 is FQGNSA. The CDR3 region is CASSLSVGENYGYTF. CDR3 nucleotide sequence: TGTGCCAGCAGCTTAAGCGTGGGGGAAAACTATGGCTACACCTTC.

V usage is TRBV28 and J usage is TRBJ1-2; D might be TRBD1 (6 bases). V shed 2 bases and J shed 6 bases, with 10 bases lying between them. Germline V gene sequence: CDR1 MDHEN, CDR2 SYDVKM. This CDR3 spans 13 amino acids. DNA of the CDR3: TGTGCCAGCAGTTTAGGGCCAGGGGATGGCTACACCTTC. Its protein product is CASSLGPGDGYTF.

The gene calls are TRBV10-2 and TRBJ2-7, with D possibly being TRBD1 or TRBD2 (7 bases each). Germline values: CDR1 WSHSY, CDR2 SAAADI. The CDR3 is 13 amino acids. V gave up 4 bases and J gave up 6 bases, with 13 bases separating them. For the CDR3, the DNA is TGCGCCAGCAGTGGAACCAGGGGGGGCGAGCAGTACTTC. As protein: CASSGTRGGEQYF.

This rearrangement joins TRBV10-1 to TRBJ2-4; 11 bases align to TRBD1. The CDR3 spans 16 residues. After removal of 3 bases from V and 3 bases from J, the junction contained 4 bases not matched to a gene. CDR1 and CDR2 (germline): WNHNN, SYGVQD (reference sequence). CDR3 residues: CASSEAGTGGKNIQYF. The CDR3 nucleotides read TGCGCCAGCAGTGAAGCCGGGACAGGGGGCAAAAACATTCAGTACTTC.

This clone was counted once. V usage is TRBV5-1 and J usage is TRBJ2-7, with 9 bases lining up with TRBD2. This CDR3 has 16 amino acids. The J segment lost 0 bases and the V segment lost 1 base, leaving 5 bases of the junction unmatched. The germline V gene has CDR1 SGHRS and CDR2 YFSETQ. CDR3 bases: TGCGCCAGCAGCTTGCTTCTAGCGGGGTCCTCCTACGAGCAGTACTTC. Its translation: CASSLLLAGSSYEQYF. Based on the CDR3 plus reference TRBV5-1 and TRBJ2-7, the full variable domain is KAGVTQTPRYLIKTRGQQVTLSCSPISGHRSVSWYQQTPGQGLQFLFEYFSETQRNKGNFPGRFSGRQFSNSRSEMNVSTLELGDSALYLCASSLLLAGSSYEQYFGPGTRLTVT.

This rearrangement joins TRBV7-2 to TRBJ2-5, with no clear D. Germline V gives CDR1 SGHTA, CDR2 FQGNSA. The CDR3 length is 13 residues. With 5 bases removed from V and 5 bases from J, the gap between germline ends came to 12 bases. As DNA, the CDR3 is TGTGCCAGCAGCCCCGTTTTAGAGGAGACCCAGTACTTC. Residues: CASSPVLEETQYF.

V and J are TRBV29-1 and TRBJ2-3, with 9 bases fitting TRBD2. The CDR3 runs to 15 residues. Germline lookup yields CDR1 SQVTM and CDR2 ANQGSEA. The ends lost 3 bases at V and 10 bases at J; junction bases unmatched: 14. In DNA form, the CDR3 reads TGCAGCGTTGACGAGACTGGACTAGCGAAGTCGGCGCAGTATTTT. Its protein is CSVDETGLAKSAQYF.

This chain joins TRBV28 and TRBJ2-3, with 8 bases that match TRBD2. In germline, CDR1 is MDHEN, CDR2 SYDVKM. V shed 2 bases and J 2 bases; nucleotides not matched to a gene: 6. CDR3 length equals 16 residues. The CDR3 here is CASSLRTSFYTDTQYF. For the CDR3, the DNA is TGTGCCAGCAGTTTAAGGACTAGCTTTTACACAGATACGCAGTATTTT.